This is a list of T cell receptor beta chains from one sample in a study of Graves' ophthalmopathy and Graves' hyperthyroidism. TCRdb independently ran MiXCR on the multiplex PCR reads; one entry per CDR3 protein. This table has more than 1,000,000 distinct CDR3 sequences, about 40% appearing once. The specimen sequenced was peripheral blood or thyroid tissue (not recorded which). These TCRs come from an adult man with Graves' hyperthyroidism. CDR3s include the opening cysteine and the closing phenylalanine or tryptophan. D genes are given only for firm matches. Expanded clones are given a class, and other clones once, few, many or no size at all.

d_call: NA
clone_size: many
j_call: TRBJ1-2
v_call: TRBV2
cdr3_aa: CASSETGSNYGYTF
cdr3_nt: TGTGCCAGCAGTGAAACAGGGAGTAACTATGGCTACACCTTC

d_call: NA
clone_size: once
j_call: TRBJ2-6
v_call: TRBV15
cdr3_aa: CATSRGLRPGGSNVLTF
cdr3_nt: TGTGCCACCAGCAGAGGGCTCCGGCCTGGTGGGTCCAACGTCCTGACTTTC

d_call: NA
clone_size: NA
j_call: TRBJ1-2
v_call: TRBV12-3/TRBV12-4
cdr3_aa: CASRSDSF
cdr3_nt: TGTGCCAGCAGGAGTGACAGTTTC

d_call: TRBD2
clone_size: many
j_call: TRBJ2-5
v_call: TRBV15
cdr3_aa: CATSRGRTSGSRETQYF
cdr3_nt: TGTGCCACCAGCAGAGGACGGACTAGCGGGAGTAGAGAGACCCAGTACTTC

d_call: NA
clone_size: many
j_call: TRBJ2-7
v_call: TRBV19
cdr3_aa: CASRASASYEQYF
cdr3_nt: TGTGCCAGTAGAGCTAGCGCCTCCTACGAGCAGTACTTC

d_call: NA
clone_size: many
j_call: TRBJ1-2
v_call: TRBV6-6
cdr3_aa: CASSTNRDAGGYTF
cdr3_nt: TGTGCCAGCAGTACAAACAGGGACGCTGGGGGCTACACCTTC

d_call: TRBD1
clone_size: few
j_call: TRBJ1-1
v_call: TRBV5-1
cdr3_aa: CASSSAQGMNTEAFF
cdr3_nt: TGCGCCAGCAGCTCCGCACAGGGGATGAACACTGAAGCTTTCTTT

d_call: NA
clone_size: NA
j_call: TRBJ2-7
v_call: TRBV27
cdr3_aa: CASSLIQTSSYEQYF
cdr3_nt: TGTGCCAGCAGTTTAATTCAGACATCCTCCTACGAGCAGTACTTC

d_call: TRBD2
clone_size: few
j_call: TRBJ2-5
v_call: TRBV19
cdr3_aa: CAGSIEQTSGEETQYF
cdr3_nt: TGTGCCGGTAGTATAGAACAGACTAGCGGAGAAGAGACCCAGTACTTC

d_call: TRBD1
clone_size: many
j_call: TRBJ1-5
v_call: TRBV19
cdr3_aa: CASTSGQVLSNQPQHF
cdr3_nt: TGTGCCAGTACCTCCGGACAGGTTCTTAGCAATCAGCCCCAGCATTTT

d_call: NA
clone_size: once
j_call: TRBJ1-6
v_call: TRBV12-3/TRBV12-4
cdr3_aa: CATKRTAYNSPLHF
cdr3_nt: TGTGCCACCAAGAGGACAGCGTATAATTCACCCCTCCACTTT

d_call: TRBD1
clone_size: NA
j_call: TRBJ1-1
v_call: TRBV15
cdr3_aa: CATSKRGTGGNTEAFF
cdr3_nt: TGTGCCACCAGCAAAAGGGGGACAGGGGGGAACACTGAAGCTTTCTTT

d_call: NA
clone_size: NA
j_call: TRBJ2-1
v_call: TRBV24-1
cdr3_aa: CATSGNPNNEQFF
cdr3_nt: TGTGCCACCAGTGGGAACCCCAACAATGAGCAGTTCTTC

d_call: TRBD2
clone_size: many
j_call: TRBJ2-5
v_call: TRBV20-1
cdr3_aa: CSARGNLAGGPEETQYF
cdr3_nt: TGCAGTGCTAGAGGAAACCTAGCGGGAGGGCCAGAAGAGACCCAGTACTTC

d_call: NA
clone_size: NA
j_call: TRBJ1-5
v_call: TRBV29-1
cdr3_aa: CSVGPQGNQPQHF
cdr3_nt: TGCAGCGTTGGCCCCCAGGGCAATCAGCCCCAGCATTTT

d_call: NA
clone_size: once
j_call: TRBJ1-4
v_call: TRBV7-9
cdr3_aa: CASSLATLNEKLFF
cdr3_nt: TGTGCCAGCAGCTTGGCGACGCTTAATGAAAAACTGTTTTTT

d_call: NA
clone_size: many
j_call: TRBJ2-6
v_call: TRBV6-1
cdr3_aa: CASSEQPSSGANVLTF
cdr3_nt: TGTGCCAGCAGTGAACAACCTAGCTCTGGGGCCAACGTCCTGACTTTC

d_call: TRBD1
clone_size: few
j_call: TRBJ2-6
v_call: TRBV6-2/TRBV6-3
cdr3_aa: CASTLNPGQGVSGANVLTF
cdr3_nt: TGTGCCAGCACCTTGAACCCGGGACAGGGTGTCTCTGGGGCCAACGTCCTGACTTTC

d_call: NA
clone_size: NA
j_call: TRBJ2-5
v_call: TRBV2
cdr3_aa: CASSLLRFQETQYF
cdr3_nt: TGTGCCAGCAGTTTATTGCGCTTCCAAGAGACCCAGTACTTC

d_call: NA
clone_size: NA
j_call: TRBJ2-3
v_call: TRBV7-2
cdr3_aa: CASSPGLLSSTDTQYF
cdr3_nt: TGTGCCAGCAGCCCGGGACTGCTATCTAGCACAGATACGCAGTATTTT

d_call: NA
clone_size: few
j_call: TRBJ2-5
v_call: TRBV28
cdr3_aa: CASRMWGEETQYF
cdr3_nt: TGTGCCAGCAGGATGTGGGGTGAGGAGACCCAGTACTTC

d_call: TRBD2
clone_size: NA
j_call: TRBJ2-1
v_call: TRBV7-2
cdr3_aa: CASSLGGLAGGQFF
cdr3_nt: TGTGCCAGCAGCTTAGGCGGGTTAGCGGGAGGTCAGTTCTTC

d_call: NA
clone_size: many
j_call: TRBJ2-7
v_call: TRBV29-1
cdr3_aa: CSVDLAGRNEQYF
cdr3_nt: TGCAGCGTTGATTTGGCAGGGCGGAACGAGCAGTACTTC

d_call: NA
clone_size: NA
j_call: TRBJ1-4
v_call: TRBV7-9
cdr3_aa: CASSTGDGNEKLFF
cdr3_nt: TGTGCCAGCAGTACTGGCGACGGTAATGAAAAACTGTTTTTT

d_call: NA
clone_size: NA
j_call: TRBJ2-5
v_call: TRBV5-1
cdr3_aa: CASSLWGGQGVAQYF
cdr3_nt: TGTGCCAGCAGCTTGTGGGGTGGGCAGGGAGTGGCCCAGTACTTC

d_call: NA
clone_size: NA
j_call: TRBJ2-5
v_call: TRBV10-1
cdr3_aa: CASRRQENQETQYF
cdr3_nt: TGCGCCAGCAGGAGACAGGAAAACCAAGAGACCCAGTACTTC

d_call: TRBD1
clone_size: NA
j_call: TRBJ1-3
v_call: TRBV18
cdr3_aa: CASSPSGQEGNTIYF
cdr3_nt: TGTGCCAGCTCACCTTCGGGACAGGAGGGAAACACCATATATTTT

d_call: NA
clone_size: NA
j_call: TRBJ1-5
v_call: TRBV7-9
cdr3_aa: CASSFGGGETQHF
cdr3_nt: TGTGCCAGCAGCTTCGGGGGAGGAGAGACCCAGCATTTT

d_call: TRBD1
clone_size: many
j_call: TRBJ1-1
v_call: TRBV14
cdr3_aa: CASSQGLGQGNTEAFF
cdr3_nt: TGTGCCAGCAGCCAGGGCCTCGGACAGGGGAACACTGAAGCTTTCTTT

d_call: NA
clone_size: many
j_call: TRBJ1-5
v_call: TRBV10-2
cdr3_aa: CATRRTDSNQPQHF
cdr3_nt: TGCGCCACCAGGAGGACAGATAGCAATCAGCCCCAGCATTTT

d_call: NA
clone_size: NA
j_call: TRBJ1-4
v_call: TRBV7-2
cdr3_aa: CASSLVPAGTNEKLFF
cdr3_nt: TGTGCCAGCAGCTTAGTACCTGCTGGGACTAATGAAAAACTGTTTTTT

d_call: NA
clone_size: NA
j_call: TRBJ1-2
v_call: TRBV20-1
cdr3_aa: CSARDDGDGYTF
cdr3_nt: TGCAGTGCTAGGGACGACGGGGATGGCTACACCTTC

d_call: TRBD1
clone_size: few
j_call: TRBJ1-6
v_call: TRBV6-1
cdr3_aa: CASSERRQGDSPLHF
cdr3_nt: TGTGCCAGCAGTGAACGCCGACAGGGTGATTCACCCCTCCACTTT

d_call: NA
clone_size: NA
j_call: TRBJ1-3
v_call: TRBV7-2
cdr3_aa: CASSLGAGLGATIYF
cdr3_nt: TGTGCCAGCAGCTTAGGAGCAGGGCTTGGTGCCACCATATATTTT

d_call: TRBD1
clone_size: many
j_call: TRBJ1-2
v_call: TRBV5-4
cdr3_aa: CASSLFGQAAAF
cdr3_nt: TGTGCCAGCAGTCTATTCGGACAGGCGGCCGCCTTC

d_call: NA
clone_size: many
j_call: TRBJ2-2
v_call: TRBV10-3
cdr3_aa: CAISEGQHFTGELFF
cdr3_nt: TGTGCCATCAGTGAAGGGCAACACTTCACCGGGGAGCTGTTTTTT

d_call: TRBD1
clone_size: many
j_call: TRBJ1-2
v_call: TRBV12-3/TRBV12-4
cdr3_aa: CASSTRGQGVLRNYGYTF
cdr3_nt: TGTGCCAGCAGTACCCGAGGACAGGGCGTACTGCGGAACTATGGCTACACCTTC

d_call: NA
clone_size: many
j_call: TRBJ1-2
v_call: TRBV7-2
cdr3_aa: CASSLMSSRDGYTF
cdr3_nt: TGTGCCAGCAGCTTAATGTCGAGCAGGGATGGCTACACCTTC

d_call: TRBD1
clone_size: NA
j_call: TRBJ2-5
v_call: TRBV2
cdr3_aa: CASSPSGQGAAQYF
cdr3_nt: TGTGCCAGCAGTCCCTCGGGACAGGGGGCGGCCCAGTACTTC